This T cell receptor (beta chain) was captured by sequencing in a study of radiation and T cells in renal cell carcinoma (TCRdb year 2020). As for the study more broadly: The samples were drawn from a clinical trial, where primary renal cell carcinomas were treated with 15 Gy of stereotactic body radiation therapy and then removed by nephrectomy 4 weeks afterward. Across all 53 samples, several million unique CDR3 nucleotide sequences, encoding roughly 2,600,000 unique CDR3 amino acid sequences, were identified. In total, about 50 samples underwent TCR beta sequencing: about 25 tumors plus 27 peripheral blood samples. What the authors observed across the whole study: No pretreatment tumor biopsies were available, so the baseline intratumoral presence of clonotypes could not be determined. Tracking of blood repertoire dynamics stopped at roughly four weeks after treatment, with no follow-up past that point. With a single-armed trial design, the study had no way to address how radiation dose or scheduling affects the TCR repertoire. In blood, the top tumor clonotypes increased between baseline and 2 weeks post-radiation and then shrank by 4 weeks, which suggests that tumor-resident clones expanded only transiently.

This clone appeared a few times. Its antigen is unknown. Within one base of it there is no much larger clone, and no base qualities were kept. The trim is 1 base for V and 1 base for J, with a gap of 12 bases between the germline ends. The germline V gene (reference sequence) supplies CDR1 LNHDA and CDR2 SQIVND. The CDR3 contains 16 residues, cysteine and phenylalanine counted. The DNA shown is the 48-base CDR3, in frame from base 1. TCR beta libraries were generated from genomic DNA with the immunoSEQ kit, following the manufacturer's recommendations. To prepare libraries, a first multiplex PCR with proprietary primers was run, followed by a second PCR that added unique barcodes, and a bead cleanup was done after each round. Each sample batch included a kit-provided positive control reaction and a negative control reaction. The final libraries were assessed on an Agilent 4200 TapeStation D1000 ScreenTape, pooled by volume, and quantified by qPCR. Sequencing ran on an Illumina NextSeq500 with a MidOutput 150-cycle cartridge, using 156 Read1 and 15 Index1 cycles with kit custom primers. The pooled library was loaded at about 1 pM, with a 20% PhiX control spiked in. As for how the authors treated the data: Vendor-processed data were analyzed in R, with a clonotype defined as all T cells sharing the same CDR3 nucleotide sequence. In the clone abundance analyses, frequencies were normalized to the 10,000 most abundant clones in each sample. Public T cell clones, which averaged fewer than five per sample, were excluded before analysis. An abundance difference of at least 32-fold between compartments was the criterion for calling clonotypes tumor-enriched or baseline blood-enriched. A beta-binomial differential abundance model was applied to find clonotypes that expanded or contracted between blood time points. Tumor-blood repertoire similarity was measured with the Baroni-Urbani and Buser coefficient, and group comparisons used two-tailed Wilcoxon tests in R. The source is immuneACCESS, and TCRdb retained only in-frame sequences with V and J called. Part of the clones is not carried over; for the studies checked, unresolved V genes explain less than half of this, and the remainder is unexplained. The V and J calls and clone size were taken over from that table, and D and trimming were inferred from the DNA. This sample holds tens of thousands of clones; around 78% were observed only once. The ten top clones hold 6% to 9.5% of the sample.

The time point label for this specimen denotes: baseline pretreatment blood. The treatment or condition tag for this specimen amounts to: 15 Gy SBRT to primary tumor, nephrectomy 4 weeks later. Serial peripheral blood from radiation-treated patients was sampled at baseline, 2 weeks and 4 weeks after SBRT to track tumor-enriched clonotypes. All patients had renal cell carcinoma with clear cell pathology. The QIAamp DNA Blood Mini Kit (Qiagen) was used to prepare genomic DNA for TCR sequencing. The analyses included only samples that passed all quality control checks. The TCR sequence derives from a man aged 55-75 years with renal cell carcinoma. The material sequenced was blood, taken from a patient whose treatment included radiotherapy and nephrectomy. The chain is encoded by TRBV19 joined to TRBJ2-3, with the D assignment possibly TRBD1 or TRBD2, given 5 matching bases for each. The CDR3 region reads CASSIGGVGGTDTQYF. The DNA sequence is given as TGTGCCAGTAGTATAGGAGGGGTCGGGGGCACAGATACGCAGTATTTT.